One sample yielded the 4 T cell receptor beta chains listed below, sequenced in a study of blood T cell repertoires in COVID-19. The method was immunoSEQ multiplex PCR; TCRdb's version includes in-frame clones alone and lacks a portion of them. The sample has some 150,000 clones, roughly four fifths seen once. Sequenced sample: peripheral blood. The origin of the receptors is an elderly woman with acute or convalescent COVID-19.

The CDR3 bases are TGTGCCAGCAGCAAGGGGACTAGCGGGGGGATCAACATTCAGTACTTC. Protein product: CASSKGTSGGINIQYF. The chain carries TRBV5-4 and TRBJ2-4, with TRBD2 matching 15 bases. Germline values: CDR1 SGHNT, CDR2 YYREEE (reference sequence). Trimming removed 4 bases from V and 7 bases from J; junction bases left unmatched: 6. The CDR3 totals 16 residues. Full variable domain (remainder filled in from reference TRBV5-4 and TRBJ2-4): ETGVTQSPTHLIKTRGQQVTLRCSSQSGHNTVSWYQQALGQGPQFIFQYYREEENGRGNFPPRFSGLQFPNYSSELNVNALELDDSALYLCASSKGTSGGINIQYFGAGTRLSVL.

The V call is TRBV5-1, the J call TRBJ2-7; D perhaps matches TRBD2 (5 bases). The length of the CDR3 is 14 residues. Germline V lookup: CDR1 SGHRS, CDR2 YFSETQ. V was cut by 3 bases and J by 6 bases, with 16 bases left in between. As DNA, the CDR3 is TGCGCCAGCAGCTCCCACGAGGGTCTCGTCGAGCAGTACTTC. Translation gives CASSSHEGLVEQYF.

The genes are TRBV5-1 and TRBJ2-3; 14 nucleotides line up with TRBD2. Losses at the gene ends were 5 bases for V and 5 bases for J; bases not matched to a gene: 10. Germline V gene data show CDR1 as SGHRS and CDR2 as YFSETQ. CDR3 length: 17 residues. The CDR3 DNA reads TGCGCCAGCAGTTTGAACCCGACTAGCGGGGGGGGAGATACGCAGTATTTT. The encoded protein is CASSLNPTSGGGDTQYF.

The CDR3 DNA reads TGTGCCAGCAGTCGCACGGACAGGGTTAATGGCTACACCTTC. Its translation: CASSRTDRVNGYTF. This chain links TRBV28 with TRBJ1-2; the match to TRBD1 covers 8 bases. Trimming took 5 bases from V and 6 from J; bases not matched to a gene: 8. CDR1 is MDHEN and CDR2 is SYDVKM in the germline V gene. The CDR3 is 14 amino acids.